This TCR beta chain was documented in a study of cytomegalovirus exposure and HLA in healthy donors. The PCR used 60 Vbeta and 13 Jbeta primers. TCRdb's copy holds only in-frame clones and misses some; the assay was immunoSEQ multiplex PCR. This sample's table has 150,000 to 200,000 clones. A remark on this clone: Its target is not known.

CDR1 and CDR2 from the germline V gene are MNHEY and SVGAGI. CDR3 size: 12 residues. With V trimmed by 9 bases and J by 3 bases, 4 bases remained unmatched. General observations from the study: In a later analysis, DRB1 alleles had the most associated TCRs; HLA-C alleles the fewest.

The chain joins TRBV6-5 to TRBJ2-7; 8 nucleotides line up with TRBD1. This receptor was obtained from a woman in her sixties in good health and CMV-seronegative. Material for sequencing was PBMCs. CDR3 loop: CASGQGDYEQYF. The CDR3 coding sequence is TGTGCCAGTGGACAGGGCGACTACGAGCAGTACTTC.